This T cell receptor beta chain was recovered during a study of blood T cell repertoires in COVID-19. Clones were sequenced by immunoSEQ multiplex PCR, and TCRdb holds only the in-frame ones, with some missing. The table lists about 190,000 clones, roughly nine tenths of them singletons. With V trimmed by 4 bases and J by 1 base, 2 bases remained unmatched. This CDR3 comprises 14 residues. Germline loops: CDR1 MGHRA, CDR2 YSYEKL. Sequencing input: peripheral blood. The receptor comes from a man aged 25-45 years with acute or convalescent COVID-19. The chain is built from TRBV4-1 and TRBJ1-1, with TRBD1 identical over 8 bases. The CDR3 bases are TGCGCCAGCAGCCGAGACAGGGGGAACACTGAAGCTTTCTTT. Protein: CASSRDRGNTEAFF.